The source of this TCR beta chain is a study of blood T cell repertoires in COVID-19. Study-level background: From T cells, B-cell-depleted T cells, or PBMCs came the material, which was cDNA or gDNA.

There are 16 residues in the CDR3. Germline values: CDR1 KGHSH, CDR2 LQKENI. Trimming removed 0 bases from V and 5 bases from J; junction bases left unmatched: 7. In the authors' workflow: Reference gene primer amplification in the assay estimated nucleated cell counts. Some clones are missing from TCRdb's copy, which holds only in-frame ones; the method was immunoSEQ multiplex PCR. Clonal size and the V and J genes are those of that table, whereas D and trimming came from the DNA. The table has approximately 300,000 clones, 75% to 90% seen once; the top ten hold about 4.2%. The chain couples TRBV18 to TRBJ2-5; 9 nucleotides match TRBD2. The sequence came from a man in his forties with acute or convalescent COVID-19. Material: peripheral blood. CDR3 DNA: TGTGCCAGCTCACCACCTAGCGGGGGTGCTGGGGAGACCCAGTACTTC. Encoded protein: CASSPPSGGAGETQYF. Variable domain in full (rest from reference TRBV18 and TRBJ2-5): NAGVMQNPRHLVRRRGQEARLRCSPMKGHSHVYWYRQLPEEGLKFMVYLQKENIIDESGMPKERFSAEFPKEGPSILRIQQVVRGDSAAYFCASSPPSGGAGETQYFGPGTRLLVL.